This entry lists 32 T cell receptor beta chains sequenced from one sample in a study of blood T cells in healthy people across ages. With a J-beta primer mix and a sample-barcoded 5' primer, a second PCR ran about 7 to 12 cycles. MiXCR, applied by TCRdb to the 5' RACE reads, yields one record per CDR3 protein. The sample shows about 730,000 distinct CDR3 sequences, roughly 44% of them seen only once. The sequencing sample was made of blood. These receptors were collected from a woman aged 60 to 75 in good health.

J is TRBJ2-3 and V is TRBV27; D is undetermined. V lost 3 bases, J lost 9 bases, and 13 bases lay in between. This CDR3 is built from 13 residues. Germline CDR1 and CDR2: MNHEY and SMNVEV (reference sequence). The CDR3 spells CASSFPTRETQYF. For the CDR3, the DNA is TGTGCCAGCAGTTTCCCGACCCGAGAGACGCAGTATTTT.

CDR3 nucleotide sequence: TGCAGCGTTGAAGATAGGGGTGCTGGGGCCAACGTCCTGACTTTC. This encodes CSVEDRGAGANVLTF. V usage is TRBV29-1 and J usage is TRBJ2-6, with D maybe TRBD1 (5 bases). The CDR3 is 15 residues long. Trimming shortened V by 0 bases and J by 2 bases, and 8 bases separated the two germline ends. Germline V gene lookup returns CDR1 SQVTM and CDR2 ANQGSEA.

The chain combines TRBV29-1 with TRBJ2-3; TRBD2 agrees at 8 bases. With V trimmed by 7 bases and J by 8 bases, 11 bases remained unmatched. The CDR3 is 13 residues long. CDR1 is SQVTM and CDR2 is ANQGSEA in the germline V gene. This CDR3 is CSALHGGAPTQYF. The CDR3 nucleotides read TGCAGCGCTCTTCACGGGGGGGCCCCTACGCAGTATTTT.

This chain's CDR3 is CATSDQRGGLPDTQYF. Written as DNA, the CDR3 is TGTGCCACCAGTGACCAACGGGGGGGCCTGCCAGATACGCAGTATTTT. V usage is TRBV24-1 and J usage is TRBJ2-3; TRBD2 aligns across 8 bases. This CDR3 is built from 16 residues. Trimming took 4 bases from V and 4 from J; bases not matched to a gene: 9. The germline CDR1 and CDR2 sequences are KGHDR and SFDVKD.

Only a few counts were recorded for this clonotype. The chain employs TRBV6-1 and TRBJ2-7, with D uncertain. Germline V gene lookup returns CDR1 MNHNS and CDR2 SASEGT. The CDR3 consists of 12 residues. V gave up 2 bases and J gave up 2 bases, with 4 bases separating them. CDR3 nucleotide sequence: TGTGCCAGCAGTGAAATAGCCTACGAGCAGTACTTC. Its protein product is CASSEIAYEQYF.

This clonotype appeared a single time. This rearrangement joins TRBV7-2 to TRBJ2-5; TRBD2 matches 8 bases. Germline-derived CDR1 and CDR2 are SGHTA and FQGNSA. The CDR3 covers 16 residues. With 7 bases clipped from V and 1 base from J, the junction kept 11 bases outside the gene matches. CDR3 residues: CASTQRLAGTQETQYF. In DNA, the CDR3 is TGTGCCAGCACCCAACGGCTAGCGGGTACCCAAGAGACCCAGTACTTC.

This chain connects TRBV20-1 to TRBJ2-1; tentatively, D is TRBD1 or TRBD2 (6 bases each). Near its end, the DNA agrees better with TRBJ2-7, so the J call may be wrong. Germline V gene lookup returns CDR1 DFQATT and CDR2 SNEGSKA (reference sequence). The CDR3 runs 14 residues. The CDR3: CSARDGGLNNEQYF. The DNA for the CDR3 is TGCAGTGCTAGAGATGGGGGGCTAAACAATGAGCAGTACTTC.

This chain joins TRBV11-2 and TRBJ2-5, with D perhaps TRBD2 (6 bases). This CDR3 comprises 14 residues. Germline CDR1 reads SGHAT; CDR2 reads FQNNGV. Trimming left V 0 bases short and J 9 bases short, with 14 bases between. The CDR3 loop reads CASSLEAVPGAQYF. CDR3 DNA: TGTGCCAGCAGCTTAGAAGCGGTGCCGGGGGCCCAGTACTTC. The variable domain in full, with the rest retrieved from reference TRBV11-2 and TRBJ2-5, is EAGVAQSPRYKIIEKRQSVAFWCNPISGHATLYWYQQILGQGPKLLIQFQNNGVVDDSQLPKDRFSAERLKGVDSTLKIQPAKLEDSAVYLCASSLEAVPGAQYFGPGTRLLVL.

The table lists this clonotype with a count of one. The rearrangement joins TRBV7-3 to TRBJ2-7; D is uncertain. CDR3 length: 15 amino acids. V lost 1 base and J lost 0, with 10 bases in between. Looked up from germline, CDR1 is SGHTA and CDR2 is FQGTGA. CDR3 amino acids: CASSLRGGDSYEQYF. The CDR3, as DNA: TGTGCCAGCAGCTTAAGAGGTGGGGACTCCTACGAGCAGTACTTC.

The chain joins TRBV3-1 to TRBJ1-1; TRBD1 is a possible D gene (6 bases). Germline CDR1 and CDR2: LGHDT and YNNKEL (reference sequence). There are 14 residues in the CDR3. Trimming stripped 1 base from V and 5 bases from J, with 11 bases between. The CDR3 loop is CASSQGGAGTEAFF. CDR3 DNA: TGTGCCAGCAGCCAAGGGGGGGCGGGGACTGAAGCTTTCTTT. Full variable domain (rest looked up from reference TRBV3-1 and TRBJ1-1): DTAVSQTPKYLVTQMGNDKSIKCEQNLGHDTMYWYKQDSKKFLKIMFSYNNKELIINETVPNRFSPKSPDKAHLNLHINSLELGDSAVYFCASSQGGAGTEAFFGQGTRLTVV.

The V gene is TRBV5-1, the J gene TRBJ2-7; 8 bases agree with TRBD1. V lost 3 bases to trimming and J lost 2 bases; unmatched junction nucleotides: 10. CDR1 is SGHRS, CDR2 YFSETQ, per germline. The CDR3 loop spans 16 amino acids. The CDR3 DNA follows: TGCGCCAGCAGCTGGGGGAGGACAGGGATTCCCTACGAGCAGTACTTC. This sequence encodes CASSWGRTGIPYEQYF.

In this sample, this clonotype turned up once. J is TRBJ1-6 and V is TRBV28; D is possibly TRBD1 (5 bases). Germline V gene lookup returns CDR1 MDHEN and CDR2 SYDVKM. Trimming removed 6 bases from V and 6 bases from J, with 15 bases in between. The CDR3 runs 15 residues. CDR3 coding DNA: TGTGCCAGCAGAAATAAAAGGGGAGGTAATTCACCCCTCCACTTT. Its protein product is CASRNKRGGNSPLHF.

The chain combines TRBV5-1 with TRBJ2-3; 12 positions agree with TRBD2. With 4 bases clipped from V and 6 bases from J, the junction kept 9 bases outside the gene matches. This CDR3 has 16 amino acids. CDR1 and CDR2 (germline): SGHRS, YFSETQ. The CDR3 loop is CASSPSTSGGSDTQYF. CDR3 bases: TGCGCCAGCAGCCCGTCGACTAGCGGGGGCTCTGATACGCAGTATTTT.

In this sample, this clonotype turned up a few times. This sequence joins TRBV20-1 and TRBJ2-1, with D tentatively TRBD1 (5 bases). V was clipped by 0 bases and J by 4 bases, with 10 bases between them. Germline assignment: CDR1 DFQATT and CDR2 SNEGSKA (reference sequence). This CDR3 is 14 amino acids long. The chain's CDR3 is CSARDPRQYNEQFF. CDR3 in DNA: TGCAGTGCTAGAGATCCTCGACAGTACAATGAGCAGTTCTTC.

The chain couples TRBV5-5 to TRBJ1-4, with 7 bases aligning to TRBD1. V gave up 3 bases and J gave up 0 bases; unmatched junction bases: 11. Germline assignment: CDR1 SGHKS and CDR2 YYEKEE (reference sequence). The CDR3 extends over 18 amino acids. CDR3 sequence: CASSSTTGLLATNEKLFF. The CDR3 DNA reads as TGTGCCAGCAGCTCGACGACAGGGCTACTTGCAACTAATGAAAAACTGTTTTTT.

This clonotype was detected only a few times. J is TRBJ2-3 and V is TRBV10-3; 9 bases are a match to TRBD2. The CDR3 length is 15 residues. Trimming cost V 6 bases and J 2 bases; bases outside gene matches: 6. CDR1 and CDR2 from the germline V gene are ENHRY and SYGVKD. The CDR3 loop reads CAIRRTSEFTDTQYF. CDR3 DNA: TGTGCCATCAGGAGGACTAGCGAATTCACAGATACGCAGTATTTT.

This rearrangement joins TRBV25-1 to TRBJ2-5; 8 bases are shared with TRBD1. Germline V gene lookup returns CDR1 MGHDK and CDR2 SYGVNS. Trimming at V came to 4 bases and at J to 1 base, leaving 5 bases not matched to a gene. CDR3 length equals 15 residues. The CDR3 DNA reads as TGTGCCAGCAGTGGGTGGACAGGGCCCCAAGAGACCCAGTACTTC. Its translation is CASSGWTGPQETQYF.

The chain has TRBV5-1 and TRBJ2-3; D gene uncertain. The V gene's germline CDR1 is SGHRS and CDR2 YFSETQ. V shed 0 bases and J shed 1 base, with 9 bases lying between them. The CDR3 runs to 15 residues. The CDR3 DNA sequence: TGCGCCAGCAGCTTGGGGGTTGTTGGCACAGATACGCAGTATTTT. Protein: CASSLGVVGTDTQYF.

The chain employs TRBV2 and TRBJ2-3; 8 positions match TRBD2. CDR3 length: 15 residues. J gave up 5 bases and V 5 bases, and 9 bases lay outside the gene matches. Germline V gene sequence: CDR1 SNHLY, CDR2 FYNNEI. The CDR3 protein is CASSLRQRGKDTQYF. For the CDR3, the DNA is TGTGCCAGCAGTCTAAGGCAGCGGGGGAAAGATACGCAGTATTTT.

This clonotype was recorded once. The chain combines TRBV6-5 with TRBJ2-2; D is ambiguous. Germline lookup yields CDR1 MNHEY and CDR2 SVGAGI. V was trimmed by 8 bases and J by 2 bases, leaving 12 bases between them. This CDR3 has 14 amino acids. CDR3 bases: TGTGCCAGCCGCCCTCGAGACAACACCGGGGAGCTGTTTTTT. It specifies CASRPRDNTGELFF.

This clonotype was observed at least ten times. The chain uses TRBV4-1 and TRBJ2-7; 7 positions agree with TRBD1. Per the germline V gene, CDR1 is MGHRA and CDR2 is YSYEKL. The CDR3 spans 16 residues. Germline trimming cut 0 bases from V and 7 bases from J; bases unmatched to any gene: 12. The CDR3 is CASSQDNAYGQEEQYF. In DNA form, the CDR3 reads TGCGCCAGCAGCCAAGATAATGCATACGGACAGGAGGAGCAGTACTTC.

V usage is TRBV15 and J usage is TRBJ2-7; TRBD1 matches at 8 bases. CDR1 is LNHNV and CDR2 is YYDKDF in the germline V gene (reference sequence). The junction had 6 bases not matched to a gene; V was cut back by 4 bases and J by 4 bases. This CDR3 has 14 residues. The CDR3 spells CATSTDRGQYEQYF. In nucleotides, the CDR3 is TGTGCCACCAGCACCGACAGGGGACAGTACGAGCAGTACTTC.

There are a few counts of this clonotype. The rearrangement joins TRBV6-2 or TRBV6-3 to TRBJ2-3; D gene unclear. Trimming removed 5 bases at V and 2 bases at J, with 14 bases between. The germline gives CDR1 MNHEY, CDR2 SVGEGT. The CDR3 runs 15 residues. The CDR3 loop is CASSTPEAFTDTQYF. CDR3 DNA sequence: TGTGCCAGCAGTACACCCGAAGCCTTCACAGATACGCAGTATTTT.

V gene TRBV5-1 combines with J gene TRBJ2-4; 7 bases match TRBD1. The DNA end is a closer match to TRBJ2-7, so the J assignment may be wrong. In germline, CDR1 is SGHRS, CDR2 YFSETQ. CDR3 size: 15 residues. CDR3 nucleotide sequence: TGCGCCAGCAGCTTGGATGGACAGGCAGTCTACGAGCAGTACTTC. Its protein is CASSLDGQAVYEQYF.

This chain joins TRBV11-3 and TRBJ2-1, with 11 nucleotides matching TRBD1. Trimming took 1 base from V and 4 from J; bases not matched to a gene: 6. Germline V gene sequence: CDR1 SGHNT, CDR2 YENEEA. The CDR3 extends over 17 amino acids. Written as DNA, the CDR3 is TGTGCCAGCAGCTTAGGCCCGGGACAGGGGGATTACAATGAGCAGTTCTTC. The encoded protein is CASSLGPGQGDYNEQFF. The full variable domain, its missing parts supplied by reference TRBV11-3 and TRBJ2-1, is EAGVVQSPRYKIIEKKQPVAFWCNPISGHNTLYWYLQNLGQGPELLIRYENEEAVDDSQLPKDRFSAERLKGVDSTLKIQPAELGDSAVYLCASSLGPGQGDYNEQFFGPGTRLTVL.

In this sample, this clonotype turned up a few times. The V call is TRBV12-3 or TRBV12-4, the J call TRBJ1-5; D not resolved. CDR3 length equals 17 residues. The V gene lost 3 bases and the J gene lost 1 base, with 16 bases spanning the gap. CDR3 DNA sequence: TGTGCCAGCAGTTTTTCGTCGCCGGGTTGGAGCAATCAGCCCCAGCATTTT. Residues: CASSFSSPGWSNQPQHF.

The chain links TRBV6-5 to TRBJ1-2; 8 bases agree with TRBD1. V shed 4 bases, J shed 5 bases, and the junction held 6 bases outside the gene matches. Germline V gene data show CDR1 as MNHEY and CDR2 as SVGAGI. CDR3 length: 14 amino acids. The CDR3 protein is CASSLTGGRYGYTF. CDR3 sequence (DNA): TGTGCCAGCAGTTTAACAGGGGGAAGATATGGCTACACCTTC.

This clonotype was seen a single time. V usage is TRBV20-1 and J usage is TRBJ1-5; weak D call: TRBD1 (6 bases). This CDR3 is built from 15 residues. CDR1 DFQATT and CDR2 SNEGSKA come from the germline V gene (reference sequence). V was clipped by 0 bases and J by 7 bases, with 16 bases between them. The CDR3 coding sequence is TGCAGTGCTAGAGATAAGGGGGACTTGTGGCAGCCCCAGCATTTT. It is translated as CSARDKGDLWQPQHF.

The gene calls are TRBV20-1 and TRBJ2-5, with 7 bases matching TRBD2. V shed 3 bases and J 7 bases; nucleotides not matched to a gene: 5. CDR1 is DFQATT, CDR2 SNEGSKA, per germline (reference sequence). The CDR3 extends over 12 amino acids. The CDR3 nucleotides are TGCAGTGCTAGGGGAGGGGCCGGGACCCAGTACTTC. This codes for CSARGGAGTQYF.

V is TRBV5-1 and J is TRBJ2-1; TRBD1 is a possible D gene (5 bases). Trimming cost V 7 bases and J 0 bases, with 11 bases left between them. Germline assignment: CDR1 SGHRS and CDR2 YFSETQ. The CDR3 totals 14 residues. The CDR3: CASLGQGSYNEQFF. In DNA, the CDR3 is TGCGCCAGCCTCGGCCAGGGCTCCTACAATGAGCAGTTCTTC.

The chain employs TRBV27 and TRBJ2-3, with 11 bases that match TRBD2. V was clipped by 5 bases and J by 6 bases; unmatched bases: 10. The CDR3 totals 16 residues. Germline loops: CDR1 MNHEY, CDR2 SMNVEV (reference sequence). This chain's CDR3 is CASSPRTSGFIDTQYF. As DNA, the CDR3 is TGTGCCAGCAGTCCCAGGACTAGCGGGTTTATCGATACGCAGTATTTT.

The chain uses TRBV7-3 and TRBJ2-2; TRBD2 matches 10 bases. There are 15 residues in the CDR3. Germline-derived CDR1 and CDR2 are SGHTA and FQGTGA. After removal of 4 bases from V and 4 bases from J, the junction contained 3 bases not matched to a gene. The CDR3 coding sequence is TGTGCCAGCAGCTCCGGACTAGCGGTCACCGGGGAGCTGTTTTTT. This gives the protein CASSSGLAVTGELFF.